Following are 18 T cell receptor beta chains from one sample sequenced in a study of beta chain features in type 1 diabetes. The entirety of the isolated RNA underwent reverse transcription, so expressed TCRB transcripts were sequenced. Libraries were prepared by immunoSEQ multiplex PCR; TCRdb keeps only in-frame clonotypes and omits some of them. The sample contains 150,000 or so clones, 40% to 55% of which appear only once. The sequencing input was Tregs from blood. The receptors were gathered from a man aged 18 to 30 in good health.

This clone was counted a single time. The CDR3 nucleotides are TGTGCCAGCAGCTTTGACAGGGACTACAATGAGCAGTTCTTC. Protein product: CASSFDRDYNEQFF. The rearrangement uses TRBV11-3 and TRBJ2-1, with 7 bases fitting TRBD1. Losses at the gene ends were 3 bases for V and 3 bases for J; bases not matched to a gene: 2. The CDR3 covers 14 residues. Germline-derived CDR1 and CDR2 are SGHNT and YENEEA.

The chain couples TRBV5-1 to TRBJ2-3, with 15 positions matching TRBD2. Looked up from germline, CDR1 is SGHRS and CDR2 is YFSETQ. The CDR3 consists of 17 residues. V lost 4 bases and J lost 2; bases outside the gene matches: 5. The CDR3 sequence is CASSQGLAGGLTDTQYF. CDR3 in DNA: TGCGCCAGCAGCCAAGGACTAGCGGGGGGGCTCACAGATACGCAGTATTTT.

The genes are TRBV7-2 and TRBJ2-5, with a tentative D call TRBD1 (7 bases). Trimming removed 0 bases at V and 4 bases at J, with 12 bases between. Germline CDR1 reads SGHTA; CDR2 reads FQGNSA. The CDR3 totals 15 residues. CDR3 in DNA: TGTGCCAGCAGCTTAGCAGGGGGCGGGGTAGAGACCCAGTACTTC. Translation gives CASSLAGGGVETQYF.

The gene calls are TRBV18 and TRBJ1-2, with 10 nucleotides matching TRBD1. This CDR3 is 16 amino acids long. With 2 bases clipped from V and 0 bases from J, the junction kept 3 bases outside the gene matches. Germline V CDR1 and CDR2: KGHSH, LQKENI. The CDR3 loop reads CASSPTGTGANYGYTF. CDR3 DNA: TGTGCCAGCTCACCAACCGGGACAGGGGCTAACTATGGCTACACCTTC.

J is TRBJ2-3 and V is TRBV5-6; 9 bases line up with TRBD2. Germline lookup yields CDR1 SGHDT and CDR2 YYEEEE. With V trimmed by 4 bases and J by 3 bases, 3 bases remained unmatched. The CDR3 loop spans 14 amino acids. The CDR3 sequence is CASSLAGYTDTQYF. For the CDR3, the DNA is TGTGCCAGCAGCCTAGCGGGATATACAGATACGCAGTATTTT.

This clone was detected only once. The chain is built from TRBV6-1 and TRBJ2-7; D is unclear. Trimming took 1 base from V and 4 from J, leaving 14 bases between them. CDR1 is MNHNS and CDR2 is SASEGT in the germline V gene. The CDR3 totals 15 residues. CDR3 region: CASSEGVEVQYEQYF. Here the CDR3 DNA reads TGTGCCAGCAGTGAAGGCGTAGAGGTACAATACGAGCAGTACTTC.

This clone was seen a handful of times. The CDR3 sequence is CASSQPGTKNTGELFF. In DNA, the CDR3 is TGCGCCAGCAGCCAACCCGGGACAAAGAACACCGGGGAGCTGTTTTTT. The V call is TRBV4-3, the J call TRBJ2-2; perhaps TRBD1 as D (6 bases). The germline gives CDR1 LGHNA, CDR2 YSLEER. V shed 2 bases and J shed 1 base, with 11 bases lying between them. This CDR3 comprises 16 residues.

The chain carries TRBV6-5 and TRBJ2-1; 8 nucleotides agree with TRBD2. Trimming removed 4 bases from V and 0 bases from J; junction bases left unmatched: 2. Germline values: CDR1 MNHEY, CDR2 SVGAGI. The CDR3 covers 15 residues. CDR3 bases: TGTGCCAGCAGTTTCAGCGGGAGCTCCTACAATGAGCAGTTCTTC. Protein product: CASSFSGSSYNEQFF.

The V gene is TRBV10-3, the J gene TRBJ1-6; 8 positions agree with TRBD1. Germline V gives CDR1 ENHRY, CDR2 SYGVKD. This CDR3 region has 13 residues. Unmatched junction bases numbered 9, after V lost 9 bases and J lost 11 bases. The CDR3 coding sequence is TGTGCCATTAAACCACAGGGGGAGGCACCCCTCCACTTT. Translated, it gives CAIKPQGEAPLHF.

The chain links TRBV7-3 to TRBJ1-1, with D uncertain. There are 13 residues in the CDR3. Germline V gives CDR1 SGHTA, CDR2 FQGTGA. V lost 3 bases, J lost 0 bases, and 5 bases lay in between. CDR3: CASSFSVNTEAFF. DNA for the CDR3: TGTGCCAGCAGCTTTTCCGTGAACACTGAAGCTTTCTTT. The full variable domain, completed using reference TRBV7-3 and TRBJ1-1, is GAGVSQTPSNKVTEKGKYVELRCDPISGHTALYWYRQSLGQGPEFLIYFQGTGAADDSGLPNDRFFAVRPEGSVSTLKIQRTERGDSAVYLCASSFSVNTEAFFGQGTRLTVV.

The rearrangement links TRBV19 to TRBJ2-7; 10 positions agree with TRBD2. The germline CDR1 and CDR2 sequences are LNHDA and SQIVND (reference sequence). The J segment lost 7 bases and the V segment lost 5 bases, leaving 11 bases of the junction unmatched. CDR3 size: 15 residues. In nucleotides, the CDR3 is TGTGCCAGTAGTCCGCTTCACCTAGCGGGGGTTGAGCAGTACTTC. Its protein is CASSPLHLAGVEQYF.

The rearrangement uses TRBV6-5 and TRBJ2-1, with 12 positions matching TRBD2. CDR1 is MNHEY and CDR2 is SVGAGI in the germline V gene. After removal of 6 bases from V and 9 bases from J, the junction contained 9 bases not matched to a gene. This CDR3 has 15 amino acids. CDR3 region: CASSLRLAGVVEQFF. CDR3 coding DNA: TGTGCCAGCAGCTTAAGACTAGCGGGAGTGGTTGAGCAGTTCTTC.

This clone has more than one count but fewer than ten. This chain joins TRBV7-2 and TRBJ2-3, with TRBD1 matching over 7 bases. CDR3 size: 15 residues. The V gene's germline CDR1 is SGHTA and CDR2 FQGNSA. Germline trimming cut 6 bases from V and 0 bases from J; bases unmatched to any gene: 6. CDR3 sequence reads: CASSLGTASTDTQYF. The CDR3 nucleotides are TGTGCCAGCAGTCTTGGGACAGCCAGCACAGATACGCAGTATTTT.

The gene calls are TRBV14 and TRBJ1-6, with TRBD1 as a possible D gene (6 bases). The CDR3 length is 15 residues. The V gene's germline CDR1 is SGHDN and CDR2 FVKESK. V lost 4 bases and J 11 bases, leaving 18 bases between the germline ends. The CDR3 here is CASSLGTQKRAPLHF. The CDR3 region has the DNA TGTGCCAGCAGCCTAGGGACACAGAAACGGGCACCCCTCCACTTT. Using reference TRBV14 and TRBJ1-6 for the parts outside the CDR3, the full variable domain is EAGVTQFPSHSVIEKGQTVTLRCDPISGHDNLYWYRRVMGKEIKFLLHFVKESKQDESGMPNNRFLAERTGGTYSTLKVQPAELEDSGVYFCASSLGTQKRAPLHFGNGTRLTVT.

This clone has just a few counts. The chain couples TRBV9 to TRBJ2-1, with D possibly TRBD2 on 7 matching bases. There are 12 residues in the CDR3. V lost 7 bases to trimming and J lost 8 bases, with 13 bases between them. Looked up from germline, CDR1 is SGDLS and CDR2 is YYNGEE. CDR3 DNA: TGTGCCAGCGGGGGGGCTATGTATGAGCAGTTCTTC. Protein product: CASGGAMYEQFF.

This chain uses TRBV27 with TRBJ2-5, with D perhaps TRBD2 (5 bases). The CDR3 runs 15 residues. V was clipped by 0 bases and J by 4 bases, with 12 bases between them. The V gene's germline CDR1 is MNHEY and CDR2 SMNVEV (reference sequence). CDR3 sequence (DNA): TGTGCCAGCAGTTTATCGAGTTGGGCGGGAGAGACCCAGTACTTC. Protein product: CASSLSSWAGETQYF.

This chain connects TRBV28 to TRBJ2-7, with 12 positions matching TRBD2. With 6 bases clipped from V and 1 base from J, the junction kept 13 bases outside the gene matches. The length of the CDR3 is 18 residues. The germline V gene has CDR1 MDHEN and CDR2 SYDVKM. CDR3 DNA: TGTGCCAGCAGCTCGAGTGGGGGGGGGACTAGCGGGTCCTACGAGCAGTACTTC. This encodes CASSSSGGGTSGSYEQYF. Variable domain in full (rest from reference TRBV28 and TRBJ2-7): DVKVTQSSRYLVKRTGEKVFLECVQDMDHENMFWYRQDPGLGLRLIYFSYDVKMKEKGDIPEGYSVSREKKERFSLILESASTNQTSMYLCASSSSGGGTSGSYEQYFGPGTRLTVT.

The chain recombines TRBV5-1 with TRBJ2-5; D possibly corresponds to TRBD1 (6 bases). The DNA end is a closer match to TRBJ2-7, so the J assignment may be wrong. CDR3 length equals 16 residues. Germline CDR1 and CDR2: SGHRS and YFSETQ. The CDR3 nucleotides are TGCGCCAGCAGCTTGGCAGGGGCCGGCATCTCCTACGAGCAGTACTTC. It specifies CASSLAGAGISYEQYF.